These 11 T cell receptor beta chains were sequenced from one sample in a study of shared clonotypes between healthy human individuals. Terminally differentiated effector memory CD45RA+ cells were left out of the naive CD8 fraction, which was CD45RO-negative and positively selected for CCR7. This table comes from immunoSEQ multiplex PCR, and its TCRdb copy is limited to in-frame clones, with some not included. The table includes around 2,000,000 clones, about 95% detected once. The source material was naive CD8+ T cells sorted from blood. All receptors derive from a man aged 18 to 29 in good health.

The chain carries TRBV11-2 and TRBJ2-3; D remains unclear. Germline loops: CDR1 SGHAT, CDR2 FQNNGV. V gave up 5 bases and J gave up 5 bases, with 14 bases separating them. The CDR3 covers 14 residues. CDR3 nucleotides: TGTGCCAGCAGCCCCTCCGGAGCCTTAGATACGCAGTATTTT. It codes for CASSPSGALDTQYF.

The chain has TRBV5-1 and TRBJ2-2, with D tentatively TRBD1 or TRBD2 (5 bases each). The CDR3 totals 15 residues. The V gene lost 4 bases and the J gene lost 1 base, with 11 bases spanning the gap. Germline V gives CDR1 SGHRS, CDR2 YFSETQ. The CDR3 DNA reads TGCGCCAGCAGCCCGGGACCGCTGAACACCGGGGAGCTGTTTTTT. The encoded protein is CASSPGPLNTGELFF.

The genes are TRBV27 and TRBJ1-1, with 7 bases fitting TRBD1. Germline V gene lookup returns CDR1 MNHEY and CDR2 SMNVEV (reference sequence). Trimming took 0 bases from V and 6 from J; bases not matched to a gene: 4. The CDR3 sequence is 14 residues long. For the CDR3, the DNA is TGTGCCAGCAGTTTATCGACAGGGTTACCTGAAGCTTTCTTT. Its translation: CASSLSTGLPEAFF.

The rearrangement joins TRBV13 to TRBJ1-1; D is undetermined. Trimming took off 4 bases at V and 7 bases at J, with 7 bases between the two ends. From germline, CDR1 is PRHDT and CDR2 FYEKMQ (reference sequence). The CDR3 runs 11 residues. The CDR3 here is CASSSRGEAFF. DNA of the CDR3: TGTGCCAGCAGCTCCCGAGGTGAAGCTTTCTTT.

The chain uses TRBV2 and TRBJ1-2; the D is unclear. Germline values: CDR1 SNHLY, CDR2 FYNNEI. V dropped 4 bases and J dropped 2 bases, with 8 bases sitting between them. This CDR3 has 13 amino acids. CDR3 sequence: CASSVSGNYGYTF. DNA for the CDR3: TGTGCCAGCAGTGTTAGTGGGAACTATGGCTACACCTTC.

The chain recombines TRBV7-9 with TRBJ1-4; the D gene is possibly TRBD1 (5 bases). This CDR3 is built from 14 residues. The V gene's germline CDR1 is SEHNR and CDR2 FQNEAQ (reference sequence). V was trimmed by 5 bases and J by 4 bases, leaving 11 bases between them. The CDR3 bases are TGTGCCAGCAGCCGACTCGGGGGTAATGAAAAACTGTTTTTT. It specifies CASSRLGGNEKLFF.

The V call is TRBV4-1, the J call TRBJ2-7; 8 nucleotides align to TRBD2. Looked up from germline, CDR1 is MGHRA and CDR2 is YSYEKL. The CDR3 totals 15 residues. V was clipped by 4 bases and J by 0 bases; unmatched bases: 5. In DNA form, the CDR3 reads TGCGCCAGCAGCCCGCGGAGCGGGAGCTCCTACGAGCAGTACTTC. As protein: CASSPRSGSSYEQYF.

The chain uses TRBV5-1 and TRBJ1-2, with unresolved D. CDR3 length: 12 amino acids. Trimming shortened V by 1 base and J by 6 bases, and 7 bases separated the two germline ends. CDR1 and CDR2 from the germline V gene are SGHRS and YFSETQ. CDR3 loop: CASSLQGNGYTF. In DNA, the CDR3 is TGCGCCAGCAGCTTGCAAGGCAATGGCTACACCTTC.

This rearrangement joins TRBV2 to TRBJ2-2; D is unclear. This CDR3 spans 14 amino acids. The V end lost 3 bases, the J end lost 1 base, and 6 bases lay between the germline ends. The germline V gene encodes CDR1 SNHLY and CDR2 FYNNEI. The CDR3 loop reads CASSDFGNTGELFF. For the CDR3, the DNA is TGTGCCAGCAGTGATTTTGGGAACACCGGGGAGCTGTTTTTT. Full variable domain (outside the CDR3, taken from reference TRBV2 and TRBJ2-2): EPEVTQTPSHQVTQMGQEVILRCVPISNHLYFYWYRQILGQKVEFLVSFYNNEISEKSEIFDDQFSVERPDGSNFTLKIRSTKLEDSAMYFCASSDFGNTGELFFGEGSRLTVL.

CDR3 DNA sequence: TGCGCCAGCAGCCAAGATACCCTATCCTACGAGCAGTACTTC. This sequence encodes CASSQDTLSYEQYF. J is TRBJ2-7 and V is TRBV4-3; D is ambiguous. This CDR3 comprises 14 residues. V shed 0 bases and J shed 1 base, with 7 bases lying between them. Per the germline V gene, CDR1 is LGHNA and CDR2 is YSLEER.

The chain is built from TRBV11-2 and TRBJ2-5; 10 nucleotides align to TRBD2. This CDR3 comprises 16 residues. Looked up from germline, CDR1 is SGHAT and CDR2 is FQNNGV. V shed 1 base, J shed 3 bases, and the junction held 5 bases outside the gene matches. CDR3 residues: CASSLVRTSGEETQYF. CDR3 in DNA: TGTGCCAGCAGCTTAGTTCGGACTAGCGGTGAAGAGACCCAGTACTTC.